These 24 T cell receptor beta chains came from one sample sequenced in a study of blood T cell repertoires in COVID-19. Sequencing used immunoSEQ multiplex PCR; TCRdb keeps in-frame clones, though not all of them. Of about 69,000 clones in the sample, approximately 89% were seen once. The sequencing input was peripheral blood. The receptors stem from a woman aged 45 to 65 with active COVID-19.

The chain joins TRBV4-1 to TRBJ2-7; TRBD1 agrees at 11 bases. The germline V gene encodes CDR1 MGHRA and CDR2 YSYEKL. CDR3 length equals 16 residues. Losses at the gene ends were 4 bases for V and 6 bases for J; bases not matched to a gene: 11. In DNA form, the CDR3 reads TGCGCCAGCAGCCCAATCTACAGGACAGGGGGCATCGAGCAGTACTTC. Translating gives CASSPIYRTGGIEQYF.

The CDR3 sequence: CASSETGTYGYTF. Written as DNA, the CDR3 is TGTGCCAGCAGTGAGACAGGTACCTATGGCTACACCTTC. The chain employs TRBV2 and TRBJ1-2, with D maybe TRBD1 (6 bases). Germline assignment: CDR1 SNHLY and CDR2 FYNNEI. The CDR3 extends over 13 amino acids. The V and J ends lost 3 bases and 4 bases respectively, with 9 bases between them.

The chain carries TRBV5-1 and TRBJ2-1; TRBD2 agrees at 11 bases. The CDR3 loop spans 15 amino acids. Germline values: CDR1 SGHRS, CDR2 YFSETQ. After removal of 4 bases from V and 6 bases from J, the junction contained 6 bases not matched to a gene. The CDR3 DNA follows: TGCGCCAGCAGCCACACTAGCGGGAGTCCCAATGAGCAGTTCTTC. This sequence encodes CASSHTSGSPNEQFF.

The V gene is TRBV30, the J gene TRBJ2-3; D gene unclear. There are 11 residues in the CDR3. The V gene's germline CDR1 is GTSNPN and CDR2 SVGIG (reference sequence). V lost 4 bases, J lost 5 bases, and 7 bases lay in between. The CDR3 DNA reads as TGTGCCTGGACTATCCAAGATACGCAGTATTTT. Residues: CAWTIQDTQYF. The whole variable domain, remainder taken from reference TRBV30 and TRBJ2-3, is SQTIHQWPATLVQPVGSPLSLECTVEGTSNPNLYWYRQAAGRGLQLLFYSVGIGQISSEVPQNLSASRPQDRQFILSSKKLLLSDSGFYLCAWTIQDTQYFGPGTRLTVL.

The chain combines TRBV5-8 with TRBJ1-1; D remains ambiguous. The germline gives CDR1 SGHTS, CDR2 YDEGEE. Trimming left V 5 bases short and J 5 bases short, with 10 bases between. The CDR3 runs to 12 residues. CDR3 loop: CASRSGMTEAFF. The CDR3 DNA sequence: TGTGCCAGCAGATCCGGGATGACTGAAGCTTTCTTT. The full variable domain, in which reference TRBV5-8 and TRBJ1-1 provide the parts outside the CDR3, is EAGVTQSPTHLIKTRGQQATLRCSPISGHTSVYWYQQALGLGLQFLLWYDEGEERNRGNFPPRFSGRQFPNYSSELNVNALELEDSALYLCASRSGMTEAFFGQGTRLTVV.

CDR3: CASGHRDKSHYTF. In DNA form, the CDR3 reads TGTGCCAGCGGACACCGGGACAAGAGTCACTACACCTTC. The V call is TRBV27, the J call TRBJ1-2; TRBD1 is a possible D gene (6 bases). Per the germline V gene, CDR1 is MNHEY and CDR2 is SMNVEV (reference sequence). The CDR3 runs to 13 residues. V was clipped by 8 bases and J by 10 bases, with 20 bases between them.

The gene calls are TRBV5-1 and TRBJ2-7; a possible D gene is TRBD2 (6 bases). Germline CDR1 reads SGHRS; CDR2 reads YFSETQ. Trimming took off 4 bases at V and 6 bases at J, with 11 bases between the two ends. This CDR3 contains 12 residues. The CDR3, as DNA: TGCGCCAGCAGCCAAACTAGCACCGAGCAGTACTTC. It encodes CASSQTSTEQYF.

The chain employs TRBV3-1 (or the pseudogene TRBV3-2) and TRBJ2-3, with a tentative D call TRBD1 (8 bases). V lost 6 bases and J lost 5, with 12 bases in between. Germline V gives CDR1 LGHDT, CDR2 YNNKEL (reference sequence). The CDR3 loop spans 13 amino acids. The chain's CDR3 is CASRQGGVDTQYF. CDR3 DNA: TGTGCCAGCAGACAGGGGGGGGTAGATACGCAGTATTTT.

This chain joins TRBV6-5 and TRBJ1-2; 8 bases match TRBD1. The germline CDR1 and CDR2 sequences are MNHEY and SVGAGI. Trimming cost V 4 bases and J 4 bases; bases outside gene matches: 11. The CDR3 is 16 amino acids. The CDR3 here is CASSSTGAVVSYGYTF. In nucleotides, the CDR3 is TGTGCCAGCAGTTCGACAGGGGCGGTCGTTTCCTATGGCTACACCTTC.

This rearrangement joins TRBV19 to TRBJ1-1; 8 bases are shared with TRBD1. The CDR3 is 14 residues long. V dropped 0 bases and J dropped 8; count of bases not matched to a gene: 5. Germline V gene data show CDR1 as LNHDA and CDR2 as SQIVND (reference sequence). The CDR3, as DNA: TGTGCCAGTAGTATAGACCTGGACAGGGAGGAAGCTTTCTTT. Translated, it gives CASSIDLDREEAFF.

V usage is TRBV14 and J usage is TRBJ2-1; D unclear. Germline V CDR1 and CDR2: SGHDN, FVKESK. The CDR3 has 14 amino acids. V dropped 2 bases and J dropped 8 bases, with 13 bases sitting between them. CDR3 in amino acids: CASSQLQMRHEQFF. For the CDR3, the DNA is TGTGCCAGCAGCCAACTCCAGATGAGGCATGAGCAGTTCTTC.

CDR3 bases: TGTGCCAGCAGCCAACGGCGGGAGGTGGCAGAGACCCAGTACTTC. This codes for CASSQRREVAETQYF. The chain combines TRBV14 with TRBJ2-5; TRBD2 matches at 8 bases. Germline CDR1 is SGHDN and CDR2 is FVKESK. The J segment lost 4 bases and the V segment lost 2 bases, leaving 6 bases of the junction unmatched. The CDR3 spans 15 residues.

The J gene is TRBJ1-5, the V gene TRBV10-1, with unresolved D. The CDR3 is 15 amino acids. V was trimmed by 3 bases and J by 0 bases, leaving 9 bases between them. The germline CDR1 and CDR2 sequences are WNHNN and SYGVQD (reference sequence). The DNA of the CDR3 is TGCGCCAGCAGTGACGACACCTATAGCAATCAGCCCCAGCATTTT. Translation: CASSDDTYSNQPQHF.

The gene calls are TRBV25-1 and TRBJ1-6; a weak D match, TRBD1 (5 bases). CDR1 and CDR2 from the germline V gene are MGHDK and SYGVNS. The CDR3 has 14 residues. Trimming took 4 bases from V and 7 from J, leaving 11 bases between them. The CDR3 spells CASSGRTTNSPLHF. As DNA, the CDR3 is TGTGCCAGCAGTGGCCGGACAACAAATTCACCCCTCCACTTT.

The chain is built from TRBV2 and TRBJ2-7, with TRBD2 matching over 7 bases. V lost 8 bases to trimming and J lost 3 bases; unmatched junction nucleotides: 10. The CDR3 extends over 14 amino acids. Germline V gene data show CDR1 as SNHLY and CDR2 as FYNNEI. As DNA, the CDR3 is TGTGCCAGCGGACTAGGACTGGGAAACTACGAGCAGTACTTC. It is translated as CASGLGLGNYEQYF.

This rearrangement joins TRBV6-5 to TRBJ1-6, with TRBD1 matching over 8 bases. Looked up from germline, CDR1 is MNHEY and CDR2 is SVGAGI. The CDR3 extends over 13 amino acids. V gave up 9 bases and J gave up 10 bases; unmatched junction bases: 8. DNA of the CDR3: TGTGCCAGTACGACAGGGGTTAGGTCACCCCTCCACTTT. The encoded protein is CASTTGVRSPLHF.

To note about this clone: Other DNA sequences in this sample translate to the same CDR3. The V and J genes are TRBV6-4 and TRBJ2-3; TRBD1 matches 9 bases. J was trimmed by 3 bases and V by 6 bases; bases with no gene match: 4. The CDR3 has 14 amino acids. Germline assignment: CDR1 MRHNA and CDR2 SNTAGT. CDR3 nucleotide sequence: TGTGCCAGCAGCGGCGGACAGGGGACAGATACGCAGTATTTT. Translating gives CASSGGQGTDTQYF.

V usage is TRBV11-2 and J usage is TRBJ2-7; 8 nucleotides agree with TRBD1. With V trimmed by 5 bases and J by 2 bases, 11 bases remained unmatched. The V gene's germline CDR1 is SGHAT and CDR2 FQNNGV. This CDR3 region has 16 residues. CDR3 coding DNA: TGTGCCAGCAGCAATCAACGGACAGGGCGGACCTACGAGCAGTACTTC. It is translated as CASSNQRTGRTYEQYF.

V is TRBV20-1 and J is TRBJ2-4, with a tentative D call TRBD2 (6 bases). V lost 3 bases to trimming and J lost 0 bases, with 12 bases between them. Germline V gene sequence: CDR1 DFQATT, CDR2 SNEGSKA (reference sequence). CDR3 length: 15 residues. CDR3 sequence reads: CSASALGLAKNIQYF. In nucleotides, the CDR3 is TGCAGTGCTAGTGCATTGGGACTAGCCAAAAACATTCAGTACTTC.

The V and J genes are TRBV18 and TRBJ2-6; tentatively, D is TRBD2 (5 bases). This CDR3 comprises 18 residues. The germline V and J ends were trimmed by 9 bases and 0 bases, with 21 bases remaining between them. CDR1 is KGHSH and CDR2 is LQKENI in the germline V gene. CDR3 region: CASGEVASLLSGANVLTF. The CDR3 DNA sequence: TGTGCCAGTGGCGAGGTAGCTAGCTTGCTCTCTGGGGCCAACGTCCTGACTTTC.

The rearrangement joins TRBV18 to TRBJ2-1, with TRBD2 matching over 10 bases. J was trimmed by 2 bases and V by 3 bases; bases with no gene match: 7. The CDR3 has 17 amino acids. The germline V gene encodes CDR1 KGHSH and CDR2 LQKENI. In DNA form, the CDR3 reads TGTGCCAGCTCACCCGATAGCGGGAGGCATCCCTACAATGAGCAGTTCTTC. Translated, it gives CASSPDSGRHPYNEQFF.

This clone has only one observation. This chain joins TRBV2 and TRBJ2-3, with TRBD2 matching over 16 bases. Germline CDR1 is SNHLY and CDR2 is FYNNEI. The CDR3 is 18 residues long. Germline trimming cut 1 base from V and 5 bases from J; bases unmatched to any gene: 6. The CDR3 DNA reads TGTGCCAGCAGTGAAGTCGGGACTAGCGGGAGGGCCGTAGATACGCAGTATTTT. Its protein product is CASSEVGTSGRAVDTQYF.

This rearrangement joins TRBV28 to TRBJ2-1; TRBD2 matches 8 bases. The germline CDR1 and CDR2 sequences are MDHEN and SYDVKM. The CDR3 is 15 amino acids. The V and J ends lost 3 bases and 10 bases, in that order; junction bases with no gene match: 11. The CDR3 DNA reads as TGTGCCAGCAGTTTCTCCGGGACTAGGGTCCGAGAGCAGTTCTTC. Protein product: CASSFSGTRVREQFF.

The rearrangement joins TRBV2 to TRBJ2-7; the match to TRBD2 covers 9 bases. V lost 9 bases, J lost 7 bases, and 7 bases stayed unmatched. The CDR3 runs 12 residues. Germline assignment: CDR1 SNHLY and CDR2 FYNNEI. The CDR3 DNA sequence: TGTGCCAGGGGTAGCGGGAGAGGGGAGCAGTACTTC. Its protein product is CARGSGRGEQYF.